This TCR beta chain was documented in a study of T cells in tuberculosis. Study-wide context: CD1B tetramers identified T cells specific for mycobacterial lipid GMM.

Trimming at V came to 2 bases and at J to 2 bases, leaving 15 bases not matched to a gene. CDR3 length equals 19 residues. In germline, CDR1 is SGHDN, CDR2 FVKESK. Profiled with immunoSEQ multiplex PCR; TCRdb holds only in-frame clones, not every one. The sample records tens of thousands of clones, about 95% being singletons. Sequences were obtained from PBMCs. This TCR was recovered from a donor under 30 with latent tuberculosis or without tuberculosis infection. The chain uses TRBV14 and TRBJ2-3, with 8 bases identical to TRBD1. CDR3 loop: CASSQIERLGQDNTDTQYF. The DNA of the CDR3 is TGTGCCAGCAGCCAAATAGAGCGTTTGGGACAGGACAACACAGATACGCAGTATTTT.